Listed below are T cell receptor beta chains from one sample, sequenced in a study of neurological immune-mediated disorders. TCRdb used MiXCR to reprocess the 5' RACE reads, holding one entry per CDR3 protein. The table lists 35,000 to 50,000 distinct CDR3 sequences, 2.5% of them singletons, with approximately 2.2% in the top ten. Sequencing input: PBMCs. The receptors stem from a man aged 50-60 years with multiple sclerosis. CDR3s include the opening cysteine and the closing phenylalanine or tryptophan. Fields, in order: clone size, D gene, J gene, V gene, CDR3 DNA, CDR3 protein. D genes are given only for firm matches. Rows give clone size only sometimes, using once, few, many, or a class for an expanded clone.

abundance: many
d_gene: TRBD2
j_gene: TRBJ2-3
v_gene: TRBV9
CDR3nt: TGTGCCAGCAGCGAGCGGGGGCTATACACAGATACGCAGTATTTT
CDR3aa: CASSERGLYTDTQYF

abundance: few
d_gene: .
j_gene: TRBJ2-4
v_gene: TRBV5-6
CDR3nt: TGTGCCAGCAGCTTGAAGGGTCGGTCGAAAATTCAGTACTTC
CDR3aa: CASSLKGRSKIQYF

abundance: many
d_gene: .
j_gene: TRBJ2-1
v_gene: TRBV20-1
CDR3nt: TGCAGTGCTAGAGATCCCGGGACGGTGTACAATGAGCAGTTCTTC
CDR3aa: CSARDPGTVYNEQFF

abundance: many
d_gene: TRBD2
j_gene: TRBJ2-1
v_gene: TRBV20-1
CDR3nt: TGCAGTGCTAGACTGCCCGTCCTAGCGGGGGGGTCCTACAATGAGCAGTTCTTC
CDR3aa: CSARLPVLAGGSYNEQFF

abundance: many
d_gene: .
j_gene: TRBJ1-2
v_gene: TRBV9
CDR3nt: TGTGCCAGCATCCCCATTGGGCCCTCTAACTATGGCTACACCTTC
CDR3aa: CASIPIGPSNYGYTF

abundance: many
d_gene: TRBD1
j_gene: TRBJ2-3
v_gene: TRBV28
CDR3nt: TGTGCCAGCAGTCCCTCAACAGGGGTAACAGATACGCAGTATTTT
CDR3aa: CASSPSTGVTDTQYF

abundance: many
d_gene: .
j_gene: TRBJ2-3
v_gene: TRBV7-9
CDR3nt: TGTGCCAGCACTCGTACGGGGGTAGATACGCAGTATTTT
CDR3aa: CASTRTGVDTQYF

abundance: many
d_gene: .
j_gene: TRBJ1-5
v_gene: TRBV6-2/TRBV6-3
CDR3nt: TGTGCCAGCAGTTCGAACCTAAGGACCGAGATGGCCCAGCATTTT
CDR3aa: CASSSNLRTEMAQHF

abundance: many
d_gene: .
j_gene: TRBJ2-7
v_gene: TRBV3-1
CDR3nt: TGTGCCAGCAGCCAGCGTGAATACGAGCAGTACTTC
CDR3aa: CASSQREYEQYF

abundance: many
d_gene: .
j_gene: TRBJ2-2
v_gene: TRBV20-1
CDR3nt: TGCAGTGCTAGAGATCAAGGAGTCGGGGAGCTGTTTTTT
CDR3aa: CSARDQGVGELFF

abundance: many
d_gene: .
j_gene: TRBJ1-2
v_gene: TRBV19
CDR3nt: TGTGCCAGTAGTATAATAACGGGTGGCTACACCTTC
CDR3aa: CASSIITGGYTF

abundance: many
d_gene: .
j_gene: TRBJ1-6
v_gene: TRBV12-3/TRBV12-4
CDR3nt: TGTGCCAGCAGCCCGTGGGGGGACGGGTCACCCCTCCACTTT
CDR3aa: CASSPWGDGSPLHF

abundance: .
d_gene: .
j_gene: TRBJ2-3
v_gene: TRBV29-1
CDR3nt: TGCAGCGTTGGCGCCAGGGTCGCAGATACGCAGTATTTT
CDR3aa: CSVGARVADTQYF

abundance: many
d_gene: .
j_gene: TRBJ1-5
v_gene: TRBV14
CDR3nt: TGTGCCAGCAGCCAAGTTTGGGGTGGGGATCAGCCCCAGCATTTT
CDR3aa: CASSQVWGGDQPQHF

abundance: many
d_gene: TRBD1
j_gene: TRBJ2-7
v_gene: TRBV7-6
CDR3nt: TGTGCCAGCAGCCCAGCCGACAGGGGGTTCACGTACGAGCAGTACTTC
CDR3aa: CASSPADRGFTYEQYF

abundance: many
d_gene: .
j_gene: TRBJ1-1
v_gene: TRBV11-2
CDR3nt: TGTGCCAGCAGCCAGGCGGGGACTATAGGAGCTTTCTTT
CDR3aa: CASSQAGTIGAFF

abundance: many
d_gene: .
j_gene: TRBJ1-1
v_gene: TRBV5-1
CDR3nt: TGCGCCAGCAGCTTGGGCGGGGGCTGGGACACTGAAGCTTTCTTT
CDR3aa: CASSLGGGWDTEAFF

abundance: many
d_gene: .
j_gene: TRBJ2-1
v_gene: TRBV7-2
CDR3nt: TGTGCCAGCAGCCCGAAGACAGGCTACTACAATGAGCAGTTCTTC
CDR3aa: CASSPKTGYYNEQFF

abundance: many
d_gene: TRBD2
j_gene: TRBJ2-1
v_gene: TRBV10-2
CDR3nt: TGCGCCAGCCGAGCGGGGAAATTAAACAATGAGCAGTTCTTC
CDR3aa: CASRAGKLNNEQFF

abundance: many
d_gene: TRBD2
j_gene: TRBJ2-1
v_gene: TRBV6-5
CDR3nt: TGTGCCAGCAGTTACTCCCCTCCCGAGCGGGGGGAAAGTCGGAATGAGCAGTTCTTC
CDR3aa: CASSYSPPERGESRNEQFF

abundance: many
d_gene: TRBD1
j_gene: TRBJ1-2
v_gene: TRBV5-1
CDR3nt: TGCGCCAGCAGCTTGGGACAGGGGCTTGGCTACACCTTC
CDR3aa: CASSLGQGLGYTF

abundance: many
d_gene: TRBD2
j_gene: TRBJ2-5
v_gene: TRBV5-1
CDR3nt: TGCGCCAGCAGCGGGCTAGCGGCCCAAGAGACCCAGTACTTC
CDR3aa: CASSGLAAQETQYF

abundance: many
d_gene: .
j_gene: TRBJ2-5
v_gene: TRBV7-2
CDR3nt: TGTGCCAGCAGCACCTACCAAGAGACCCAGTACTTC
CDR3aa: CASSTYQETQYF

abundance: many
d_gene: .
j_gene: TRBJ2-3
v_gene: TRBV7-2
CDR3nt: TGTGCCAGCAGCTTAGAGCTAGGCGCAGATACGCAGTATTTT
CDR3aa: CASSLELGADTQYF

abundance: many
d_gene: .
j_gene: TRBJ1-5
v_gene: TRBV3-1
CDR3nt: TGTGCCAGCAGCCAAGGCGGGCGTAACCAGCCCCAGAATTTT
CDR3aa: CASSQGGRNQPQNF

abundance: many
d_gene: .
j_gene: TRBJ2-1
v_gene: TRBV12-3/TRBV12-4
CDR3nt: TGTGCCAGCAGTTTGTGGGACCTCCCCTACAATGAGCAGTTCTTC
CDR3aa: CASSLWDLPYNEQFF

abundance: many
d_gene: .
j_gene: TRBJ1-2
v_gene: TRBV5-1
CDR3nt: TGCGCCAGCAGCTTGCAGGAGGGCCATAACTATGGCTACACCTTC
CDR3aa: CASSLQEGHNYGYTF

abundance: many
d_gene: .
j_gene: TRBJ2-2
v_gene: TRBV7-2
CDR3nt: TGTGCCAGCAGCAGCCGACCTTGGGAGCTGTTTTTT
CDR3aa: CASSSRPWELFF

abundance: many
d_gene: TRBD1
j_gene: TRBJ1-2
v_gene: TRBV7-9
CDR3nt: TGTGCCAGCAGCTTAGTACCGGACAGGCCCGCTAACTATGGCTACACCTTC
CDR3aa: CASSLVPDRPANYGYTF

abundance: many
d_gene: .
j_gene: TRBJ2-7
v_gene: TRBV28
CDR3nt: TGTGCCAGCAGCTCCGGAACCCCCCACGAGCAGTACTTC
CDR3aa: CASSSGTPHEQYF

abundance: many
d_gene: .
j_gene: TRBJ1-5
v_gene: TRBV11-2
CDR3nt: TGTGTCAGCAGCGTGGACAGCTATAGCAATCAGCCCCAGCATTTT
CDR3aa: CVSSVDSYSNQPQHF

abundance: many
d_gene: .
j_gene: TRBJ1-6
v_gene: TRBV2
CDR3nt: TGTGCCAGCAGAGGGTCAAGCTCCTATAATTCACCCCTCAACTTT
CDR3aa: CASRGSSSYNSPLNF

abundance: many
d_gene: .
j_gene: TRBJ2-3
v_gene: TRBV5-1
CDR3nt: TGCGCCAGCAGCTTGGTTAGTAGTGGGAGAGATACGCAGTATTTT
CDR3aa: CASSLVSSGRDTQYF

abundance: many
d_gene: .
j_gene: TRBJ2-1
v_gene: TRBV12-3/TRBV12-4
CDR3nt: TGTGCCAGCAGTACCGGGACTGCTCATGAGCAGTTCTTC
CDR3aa: CASSTGTAHEQFF

abundance: many
d_gene: .
j_gene: TRBJ2-5
v_gene: TRBV7-2
CDR3nt: TGTGCCAGCAGCCCTTCTGAGACCCAGTACTTC
CDR3aa: CASSPSETQYF

abundance: many
d_gene: .
j_gene: TRBJ1-3
v_gene: TRBV4-3
CDR3nt: TGCGCCAGCAGCCAAGCCCGGTTGGTGCAAACTGGAAACACCATATATTTT
CDR3aa: CASSQARLVQTGNTIYF

abundance: many
d_gene: .
j_gene: TRBJ1-1
v_gene: TRBV27
CDR3nt: TGTGCCAGCGGGATCACAATGAACACTGAAGCTTTCTTT
CDR3aa: CASGITMNTEAFF

abundance: many
d_gene: .
j_gene: TRBJ1-1
v_gene: TRBV5-1
CDR3nt: TGCGCCAGCAGCGTAACCGGGGGACACAGGAACACTGAAGCTTTCTTT
CDR3aa: CASSVTGGHRNTEAFF

abundance: many
d_gene: TRBD1
j_gene: TRBJ1-5
v_gene: TRBV5-1
CDR3nt: TGCGCCAGCAGCCTAGGGACAGGAGTTAGCAATCAGCCCCAGCATTTT
CDR3aa: CASSLGTGVSNQPQHF

abundance: few
d_gene: .
j_gene: TRBJ1-1
v_gene: TRBV10-3
CDR3nt: TGTGCCATCAGTTACACAGCGAACACTGAAGCTTTCTTT
CDR3aa: CAISYTANTEAFF

abundance: many
d_gene: TRBD1
j_gene: TRBJ2-3
v_gene: TRBV10-3
CDR3nt: TGTGCCATCAGTTGGACAGGGGGAAGAGTAGATACGCAGTATTTT
CDR3aa: CAISWTGGRVDTQYF

abundance: many
d_gene: .
j_gene: TRBJ2-7
v_gene: TRBV20-1
CDR3nt: TGCAGTGTCCAGACCCTGCCCCACTACGAGCAGTACTTC
CDR3aa: CSVQTLPHYEQYF

abundance: few
d_gene: .
j_gene: TRBJ1-6
v_gene: TRBV10-3
CDR3nt: TGTGCCAGCGGGGTGAATTCACCCCTCAACTTT
CDR3aa: CASGVNSPLNF

abundance: many
d_gene: .
j_gene: TRBJ2-1
v_gene: TRBV7-2
CDR3nt: TGTGCCAGCAGCTTAGTAGGGAGGAGCTCCTACAATGAGCAGTTCTTC
CDR3aa: CASSLVGRSSYNEQFF

abundance: many
d_gene: TRBD2
j_gene: TRBJ2-1
v_gene: TRBV9
CDR3nt: TGTGCCAGCAGCCCGGGGGGTCCCTGGAATGAGCAGTTCTTC
CDR3aa: CASSPGGPWNEQFF

abundance: many
d_gene: TRBD1
j_gene: TRBJ1-1
v_gene: TRBV28
CDR3nt: TGTGCCAGCAGTCAGAGGACAGGGCGCACTGAAGCTTTCTTT
CDR3aa: CASSQRTGRTEAFF

abundance: many
d_gene: .
j_gene: TRBJ1-5
v_gene: TRBV15
CDR3nt: TGTGCCACCAGCAGAGGTGGGGAGAATCAGCCCCAGCATTTT
CDR3aa: CATSRGGENQPQHF

abundance: many
d_gene: .
j_gene: TRBJ1-6
v_gene: TRBV4-3
CDR3nt: TGCGCCAGCAGCCAAGACAGGGGTTCACCCCTCCACTTT
CDR3aa: CASSQDRGSPLHF

abundance: many
d_gene: .
j_gene: TRBJ2-1
v_gene: TRBV11-2
CDR3nt: TGTGCCAGCAGCTTAGGAGGGTATGTGAACAATGAGCAGTTCTTC
CDR3aa: CASSLGGYVNNEQFF